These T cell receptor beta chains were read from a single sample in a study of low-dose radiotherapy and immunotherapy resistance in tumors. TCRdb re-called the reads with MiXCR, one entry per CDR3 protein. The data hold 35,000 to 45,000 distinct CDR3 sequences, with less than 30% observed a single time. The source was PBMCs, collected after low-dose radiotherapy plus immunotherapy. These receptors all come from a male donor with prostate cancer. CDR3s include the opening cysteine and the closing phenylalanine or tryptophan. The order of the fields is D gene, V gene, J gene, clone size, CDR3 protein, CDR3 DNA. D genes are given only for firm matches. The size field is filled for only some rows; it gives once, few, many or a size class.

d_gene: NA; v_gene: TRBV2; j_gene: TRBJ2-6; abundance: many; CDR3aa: CASRPPRASGANVLTF; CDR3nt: TGTGCCAGCAGGCCCCCAAGAGCCTCTGGGGCCAACGTCCTGACTTTC
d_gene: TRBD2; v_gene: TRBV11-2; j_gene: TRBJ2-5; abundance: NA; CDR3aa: CASSLGGTSGSEETQYF; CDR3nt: TGTGCCAGCAGCTTAGGCGGGACTAGCGGGAGCGAAGAGACCCAGTACTTC
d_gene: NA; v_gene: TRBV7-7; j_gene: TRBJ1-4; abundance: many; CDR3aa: CASSPTTGSEKLFF; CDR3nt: TGTGCCAGCAGCCCCACAACAGGGAGTGAAAAACTGTTTTTT
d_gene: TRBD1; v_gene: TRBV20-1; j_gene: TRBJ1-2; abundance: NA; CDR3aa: CSARDRTGGGVYGYTF; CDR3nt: TGCAGTGCTAGAGACCGAACAGGGGGCGGTGTCTATGGCTACACCTTC
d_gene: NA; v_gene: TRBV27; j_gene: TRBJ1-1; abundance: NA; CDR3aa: CASSTQLGDTEAFF; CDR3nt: TGTGCCAGCAGTACCCAATTGGGGGACACTGAAGCTTTCTTT
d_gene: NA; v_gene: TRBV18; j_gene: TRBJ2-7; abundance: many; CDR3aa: CASSPVEPSYEQYF; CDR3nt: TGTGCCAGCTCACCTGTCGAGCCCTCCTACGAGCAGTACTTC
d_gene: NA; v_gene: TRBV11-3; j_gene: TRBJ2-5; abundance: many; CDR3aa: CASSLGGDKYQETQYF; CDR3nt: TGTGCCAGCAGCTTAGGTGGGGACAAGTACCAAGAGACCCAGTACTTC
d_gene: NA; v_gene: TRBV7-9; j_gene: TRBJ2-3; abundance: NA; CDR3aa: CASSGEDTQYF; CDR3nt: TGTGCCAGCAGCGGAGAAGATACGCAGTATTTT
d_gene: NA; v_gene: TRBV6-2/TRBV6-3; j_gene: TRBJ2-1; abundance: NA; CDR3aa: CASSVIDRLGHNEQFF; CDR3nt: TGTGCCAGCAGTGTTATAGACAGGCTGGGGCACAATGAGCAGTTCTTC
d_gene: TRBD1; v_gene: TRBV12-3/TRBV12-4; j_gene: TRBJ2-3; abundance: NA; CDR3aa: CASSMQGAADTQYF; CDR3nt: TGTGCCAGCAGTATGCAGGGGGCGGCAGATACGCAGTATTTT
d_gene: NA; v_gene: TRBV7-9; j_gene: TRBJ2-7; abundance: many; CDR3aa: CASSLGRSSYEQYF; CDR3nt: TGTGCCAGCAGCTTAGGGAGGTCCTCCTACGAGCAGTACTTC
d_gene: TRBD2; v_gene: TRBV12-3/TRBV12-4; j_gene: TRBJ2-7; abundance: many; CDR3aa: CASSDSGGYEQYF; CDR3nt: TGTGCCAGCAGTGATTCGGGGGGCTACGAGCAGTACTTC
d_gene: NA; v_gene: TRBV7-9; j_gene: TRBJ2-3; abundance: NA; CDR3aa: CASSRGPPEHTDTQYF; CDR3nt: TGTGCCAGCAGCCGCGGACCGCCCGAACACACAGATACGCAGTATTTT
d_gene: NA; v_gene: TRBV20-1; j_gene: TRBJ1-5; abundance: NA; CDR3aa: CSASMQSDQPQHF; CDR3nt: TGCAGTGCTAGTATGCAGAGCGATCAGCCCCAGCATTTT
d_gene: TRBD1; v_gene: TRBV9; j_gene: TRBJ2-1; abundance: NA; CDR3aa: CASKRQGAEQFF; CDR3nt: TGTGCCAGCAAGAGACAGGGGGCTGAGCAGTTCTTC
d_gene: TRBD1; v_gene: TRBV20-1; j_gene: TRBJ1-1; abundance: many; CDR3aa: CSAGGPGQGSPEAFF; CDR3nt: TGCAGTGCTGGGGGGCCGGGACAGGGGTCGCCTGAAGCTTTCTTT
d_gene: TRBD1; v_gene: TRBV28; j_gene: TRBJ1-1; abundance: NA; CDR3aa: CASSSPGGRDTEAFF; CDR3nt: TGTGCCAGCAGTTCCCCAGGGGGGAGGGACACTGAAGCTTTCTTT
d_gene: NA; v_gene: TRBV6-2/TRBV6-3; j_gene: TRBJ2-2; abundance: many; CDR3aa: CASTAAAGTGELFF; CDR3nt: TGTGCCAGCACCGCCGCCGCGGGCACCGGGGAGCTGTTTTTT
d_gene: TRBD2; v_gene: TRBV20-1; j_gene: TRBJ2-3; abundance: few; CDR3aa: CSANPTTSGGWDTQYF; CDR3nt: TGCAGTGCCAACCCCACGACTAGCGGGGGGTGGGATACGCAGTATTTT
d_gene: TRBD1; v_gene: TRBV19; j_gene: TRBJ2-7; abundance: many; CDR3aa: CASSVKDRGAYEQYF; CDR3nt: TGTGCCAGTAGCGTAAAGGACAGGGGGGCCTACGAGCAGTACTTC
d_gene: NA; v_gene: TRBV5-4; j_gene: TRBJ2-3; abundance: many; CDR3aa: CASSREGTDTQYF; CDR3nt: TGTGCCAGCAGCCGTGAAGGCACAGATACGCAGTATTTT
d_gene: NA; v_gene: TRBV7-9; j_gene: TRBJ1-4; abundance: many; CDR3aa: CASSPTGGTNEKLFF; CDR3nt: TGTGCCAGCAGCCCGACGGGAGGAACTAATGAAAAACTGTTTTTT
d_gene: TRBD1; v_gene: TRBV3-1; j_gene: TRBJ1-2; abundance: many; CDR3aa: CASGQGTVNYGYTF; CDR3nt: TGTGCCAGCGGCCAAGGGACAGTAAACTATGGCTACACCTTC
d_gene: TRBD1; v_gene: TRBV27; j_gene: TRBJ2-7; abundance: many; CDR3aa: CASSLIFGTGDSYEQYF; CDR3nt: TGTGCCAGCAGTTTAATTTTCGGTACAGGGGATTCCTACGAGCAGTACTTC
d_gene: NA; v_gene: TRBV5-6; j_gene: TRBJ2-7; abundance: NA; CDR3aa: CASSLVGRPKTYEQYF; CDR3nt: TGTGCCAGCAGCTTGGTTGGCAGGCCGAAAACCTACGAGCAGTACTTC
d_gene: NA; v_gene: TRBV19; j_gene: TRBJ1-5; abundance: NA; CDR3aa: CASSSWNSHSNQPQHF; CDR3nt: TGTGCCAGTAGTAGCTGGAACAGCCATAGCAATCAGCCCCAGCATTTT
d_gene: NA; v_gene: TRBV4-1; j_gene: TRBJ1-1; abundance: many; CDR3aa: CASSPIIGGNTEAFF; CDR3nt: TGCGCCAGCAGCCCCATAATCGGGGGGAACACTGAAGCTTTCTTT
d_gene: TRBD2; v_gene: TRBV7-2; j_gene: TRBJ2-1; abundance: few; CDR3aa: CASSLVPTSGLNEQFF; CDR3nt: TGTGCCAGCAGCTTAGTGCCGACTAGCGGCCTCAATGAGCAGTTCTTC
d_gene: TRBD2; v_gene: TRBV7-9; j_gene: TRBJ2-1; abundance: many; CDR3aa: CASSSFRIAGGPGEQFF; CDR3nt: TGTGCCAGCAGCTCGTTCCGGATAGCGGGAGGGCCGGGTGAGCAGTTCTTC
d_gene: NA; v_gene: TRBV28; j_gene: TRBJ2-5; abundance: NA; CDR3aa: CASSPLHTTRGPGETQYF; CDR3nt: TGTGCCAGCAGTCCACTCCACACCACAAGGGGCCCTGGGGAGACCCAGTACTTC
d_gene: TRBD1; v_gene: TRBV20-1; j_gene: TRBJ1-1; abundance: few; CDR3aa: CSALGQVNTEAFF; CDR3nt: TGCAGTGCCTTGGGACAGGTGAACACTGAAGCTTTCTTT
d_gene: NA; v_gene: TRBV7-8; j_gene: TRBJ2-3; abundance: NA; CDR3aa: CASSRGTDYEQYFGQYPDTQYF; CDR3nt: NA
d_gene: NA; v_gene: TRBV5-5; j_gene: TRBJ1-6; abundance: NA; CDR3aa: CASSLTGSAGDSPLHF; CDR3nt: TGTGCCAGCAGCTTGACAGGCTCGGCAGGCGATTCACCCCTCCACTTT
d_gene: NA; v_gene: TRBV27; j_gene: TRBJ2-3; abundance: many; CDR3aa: CASSFNLGQHTDTQYF; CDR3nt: TGTGCCAGCAGTTTCAATTTAGGGCAGCACACAGATACGCAGTATTTT
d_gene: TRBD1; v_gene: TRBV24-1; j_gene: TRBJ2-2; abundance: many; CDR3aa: CATSDPGQENTGELFF; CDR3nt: TGTGCCACCAGTGACCCCGGACAGGAAAACACCGGGGAGCTGTTTTTT
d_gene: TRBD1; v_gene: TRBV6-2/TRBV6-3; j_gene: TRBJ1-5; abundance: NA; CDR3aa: CASGKGTGVPRPQHF; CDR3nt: TGTGCCAGCGGAAAGGGGACAGGGGTCCCGAGGCCCCAGCATTTT
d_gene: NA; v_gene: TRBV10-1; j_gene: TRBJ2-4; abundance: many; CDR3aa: CASRGQENIQYF; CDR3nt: TGCGCCAGCAGAGGCCAGGAAAACATTCAGTACTTC
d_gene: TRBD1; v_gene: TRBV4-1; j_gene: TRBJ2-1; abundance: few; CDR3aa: CASSPRTGKAGSSFYNEQFF; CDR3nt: TGCGCCAGCAGCCCGAGGACAGGGAAAGCGGGTTCCTCCTTCTACAATGAGCAGTTCTTC
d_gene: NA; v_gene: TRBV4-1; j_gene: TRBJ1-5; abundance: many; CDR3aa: CASSQDYSREYSNQPQHF; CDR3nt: TGCGCCAGCAGCCAAGACTACAGCCGGGAGTATAGCAATCAGCCCCAGCATTTT
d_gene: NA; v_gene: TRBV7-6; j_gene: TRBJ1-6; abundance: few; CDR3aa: CASSPKGPLNSPLHF; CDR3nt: TGTGCCAGCAGCCCCAAGGGACCGTTAAATTCACCCCTCCACTTT
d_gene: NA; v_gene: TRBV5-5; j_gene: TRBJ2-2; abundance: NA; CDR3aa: CASSQRLAGFNTGELFFFFF; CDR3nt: NA
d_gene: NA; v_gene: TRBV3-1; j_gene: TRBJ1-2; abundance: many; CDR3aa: CASSQGGTLGTF; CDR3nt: TGTGCCAGCAGCCAAGGTGGGACCCTCGGCACCTTC
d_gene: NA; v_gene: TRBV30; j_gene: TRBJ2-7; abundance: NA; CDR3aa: CAWSIPQGSQYF; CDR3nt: TGTGCCTGGAGCATCCCACAGGGATCGCAGTACTTC
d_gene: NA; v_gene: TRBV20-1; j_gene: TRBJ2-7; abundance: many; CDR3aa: CSARDLGQRFSYEQYF; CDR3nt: TGCAGTGCTAGAGATTTGGGGCAGCGTTTCTCCTACGAGCAGTACTTC
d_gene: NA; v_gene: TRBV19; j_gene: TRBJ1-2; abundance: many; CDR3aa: CASTSGGIPYGYTF; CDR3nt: TGTGCCAGTACCTCAGGCGGGATTCCCTATGGCTACACCTTC
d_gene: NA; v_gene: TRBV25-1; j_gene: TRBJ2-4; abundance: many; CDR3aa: CASSEYSGEAKNIQYF; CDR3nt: TGTGCCAGCAGTGAATATTCGGGGGAAGCCAAAAACATTCAGTACTTC
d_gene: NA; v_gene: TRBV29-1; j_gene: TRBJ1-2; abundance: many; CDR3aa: CSVEGGGTHKNYGYTF; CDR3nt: TGCAGCGTGGAGGGGGGCGGAACTCATAAGAACTATGGCTACACCTTC
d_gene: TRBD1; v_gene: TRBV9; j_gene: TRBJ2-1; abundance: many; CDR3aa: CASSGGGQGAVGGYEQFF; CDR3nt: TGTGCCAGCAGCGGAGGGGGACAGGGGGCCGTAGGGGGTTATGAGCAGTTCTTC
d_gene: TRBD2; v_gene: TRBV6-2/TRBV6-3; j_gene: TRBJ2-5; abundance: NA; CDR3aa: CASRTGTSGKETQYF; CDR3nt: TGTGCCAGCAGGACTGGGACTAGCGGGAAGGAGACCCAGTACTTC
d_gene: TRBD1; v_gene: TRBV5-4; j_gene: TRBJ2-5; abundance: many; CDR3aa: CASSPPGQVEETQYF; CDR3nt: TGTGCCAGCAGCCCGCCGGGACAGGTGGAGGAGACCCAGTACTTC
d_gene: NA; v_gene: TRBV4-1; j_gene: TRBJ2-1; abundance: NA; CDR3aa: CASSQDRARLSHEQFF; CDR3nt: TGCGCCAGCAGCCAAGATCGAGCGAGGTTGTCCCATGAGCAGTTCTTC
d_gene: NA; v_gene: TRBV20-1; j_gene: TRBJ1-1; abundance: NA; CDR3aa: CSAETGFQRGTEAFF; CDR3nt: TGCAGTGCGGAAACAGGGTTTCAGAGGGGAACTGAAGCTTTCTTT
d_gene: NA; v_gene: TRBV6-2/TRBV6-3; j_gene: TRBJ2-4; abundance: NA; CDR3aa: CASSFSRSAKNIQYF; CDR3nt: TGTGCCAGCAGTTTCAGCCGATCAGCCAAAAACATTCAGTACTTC
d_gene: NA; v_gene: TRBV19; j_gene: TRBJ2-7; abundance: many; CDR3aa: CASRMTGSYEQYF; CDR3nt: TGTGCCAGTAGGATGACAGGTTCCTACGAGCAGTACTTC
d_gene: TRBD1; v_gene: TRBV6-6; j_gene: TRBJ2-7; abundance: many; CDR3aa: CASTLTGTSYEQYF; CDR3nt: TGTGCCAGCACCCTGACAGGGACCTCCTACGAGCAGTACTTC
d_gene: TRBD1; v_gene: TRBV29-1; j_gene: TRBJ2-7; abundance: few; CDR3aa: CSVDGGQGKRQYF; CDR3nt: TGCAGCGTTGATGGGGGACAGGGGAAGCGGCAGTACTTC